This T cell receptor (beta chain) came from a study of human T cells and chemical hapten exposure. Study as a whole: Alopecia areata, totalis or universalis affected patients, mainly female.

Separate cDNA molecules received unique molecular identifiers, which the library attached to them. TCRdb reprocessed the RACE reads via MiXCR and lists one record per CDR3 protein. The repertoire consists of 350,000 to 400,000 distinct CDR3 sequences, with approximately 5% occurring once and the leading ten covering 2.5% to 3%. Time point here: pre-sensitization, week 0. Treatment denoted: therapeutic diphenylcyclopropenone sensitization with weekly scalp DPC. Alopecia patients between 18 and 70 years old and suitable for DPC were used as donors. Blood, whole and unfractionated, served as the source for total RNA extraction. The source material was whole blood, sampled in connection with sensitization to the hapten diphenylcyclopropenone (DPC). This receptor was taken from a woman in her forties or fifties with alopecia areata. Some clones in this sample may be carry-over from other donors' samples.

The CDR3 sequence is CASIITGGRYTF. CDR3 coding DNA: TGTGCCAGCATTATAACAGGGGGCCGCTACACCTTC. V is TRBV12-3 or TRBV12-4 and J is TRBJ1-2; 9 nucleotides align to TRBD1. The CDR3 is 12 residues long. The V and J ends lost 7 bases and 9 bases, in that order; junction bases with no gene match: 6.